This is a list of T cell receptor beta chains from one sample in a study of blood T cell repertoires in COVID-19. Repertoires were generated with immunoSEQ multiplex PCR, while TCRdb's copy carries only in-frame clones and drops some. The table lists around 58,000 clones, roughly 89% of them singletons. Sequences were obtained from peripheral blood. These receptors were collected from a man aged 60 to 69 with active COVID-19. Each CDR3 is given without its conserved first and last residue. Expanded clones get a size class; other rows say once, few or many, or leave the size out.

clone size	V gene	J gene	CDR3 protein
.	TRBV6-6	TRBJ1-4	ASSGTTGIVEKLF
.	TRBV27	TRBJ1-4	ASSSRETQGRPEKLF
.	TRBV7-8	TRBJ1-2	ASSLLSSIDLGAGYT
.	TRBV5-1	TRBJ1-1	ASSLRSSRSDTEAF
.	TRBV25-1	TRBJ2-7	ASSDQNRGRAGGEQY
.	TRBV5-1	TRBJ2-3	ASSPAGTRNTDTQY
.	TRBV6-2/TRBV6-3	TRBJ2-1	ASSYSMERGTFYNEQF
.	TRBV6-4	TRBJ1-1	ASRASGITEAF
once	TRBV7-3	TRBJ2-3	ASSPSGRGTDTQY
.	TRBV19	TRBJ2-5	ASSIQGAGETQY
.	TRBV5-1	TRBJ2-7	ASSLDRGEQY
.	TRBV29-1	TRBJ2-7	SVGWDFSYEQY
once	TRBV2	TRBJ2-7	ASSHPSDGTSVYEQY
.	TRBV6-5	TRBJ1-5	ASRRDSYSNQPQH
.	TRBV7-9	TRBJ1-1	ASSLSFGGEAF
.	TRBV27	TRBJ2-7	ASSRAGTGNYEQY
.	TRBV19	TRBJ2-1	ASSGTVNEQF
.	TRBV27	TRBJ1-1	ASSVTGVGTEAF
.	TRBV12-3/TRBV12-4	TRBJ1-3	ASSRGPNTIY
.	TRBV9	TRBJ1-2	ASSVVGRPGDYGYT
.	TRBV6-2/TRBV6-3	TRBJ1-4	ASSFRGRFEKLF
.	TRBV10-3	TRBJ1-2	AISETAVVYGYT
.	TRBV27	TRBJ2-3	ASSSRASTQY
once	TRBV5-1	TRBJ2-3	ASSLDFSSTDTQY
.	TRBV5-1	TRBJ2-1	ASSKGQGALTGLLNEQF
.	TRBV19	TRBJ2-1	ASSSTGSYNEQF
.	TRBV7-3	TRBJ2-3	ASGVGTRTDTQY
.	TRBV7-9	TRBJ2-3	AIGGESTDTQY
few	TRBV3-1/TRBV3-2	TRBJ2-7	ASSLVDEQY
.	TRBV27	TRBJ2-7	ASRLGQGVYEQY
.	TRBV6-6	TRBJ2-6	ASSSRGSGANVLT
.	TRBV6-5	TRBJ2-1	ASNRTPGSYNEQF
.	TRBV2	TRBJ1-5	ASSERQLINQPQH
.	TRBV11-3	TRBJ2-2	ASSLYGFTGELF
.	TRBV7-3	TRBJ2-1	AGTGTSGTTRYNEQF
.	TRBV3-1/TRBV3-2	TRBJ2-7	ASSRRGDEQY
.	TRBV11-3	TRBJ2-1	ASSSASGSSYNEQF
.	TRBV30	TRBJ2-3	AWKLTTSRPTDTQY
.	TRBV28	TRBJ2-7	ATIHPDRAEQY
once	TRBV20-1	TRBJ2-2	SASQGNTGELF
.	TRBV3-1/TRBV3-2	TRBJ2-3	ASSPTGPTDTQY
.	TRBV4-1	TRBJ1-5	ASSHPAGTGGNSNQPQH
.	TRBV9	TRBJ1-2	ASSARTGDGYT
.	TRBV25-1	TRBJ2-7	ASSEVLRGREQY
.	TRBV7-2	TRBJ2-2	ASSLALAGLAVNTGELF
.	TRBV19	TRBJ1-6	ASSGGGINNSPLH
.	TRBV19	TRBJ1-4	ASSITVSTEKLF
.	TRBV5-1	TRBJ2-1	ASSLPGQGTSGQF
.	TRBV6-5	TRBJ2-6	ASRTRGSGANVLT
.	TRBV27	TRBJ2-1	ASSLDNGRGYEQF
.	TRBV5-4	TRBJ2-3	ASGSLAGGKTDTQY
few	TRBV19	TRBJ1-1	ASSIKAANTEAF